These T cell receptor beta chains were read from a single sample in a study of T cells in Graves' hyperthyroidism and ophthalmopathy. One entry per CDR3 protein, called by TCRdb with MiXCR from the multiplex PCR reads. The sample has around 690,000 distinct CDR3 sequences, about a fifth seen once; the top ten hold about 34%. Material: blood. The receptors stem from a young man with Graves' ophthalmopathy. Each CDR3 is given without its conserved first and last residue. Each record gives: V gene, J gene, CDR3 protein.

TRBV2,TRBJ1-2,ASSEEHGYGYT
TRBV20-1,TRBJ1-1,SAQGQGTLRPKGTEAF
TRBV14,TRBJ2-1,ASSQDGYSYNEQF
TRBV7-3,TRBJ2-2,ASAVVNTGELF
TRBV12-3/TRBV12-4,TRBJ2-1,ASSLGGRLYNEQF
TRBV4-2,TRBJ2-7,ASSQEFGTSSYEQY
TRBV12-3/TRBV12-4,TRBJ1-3,ATRLTRDSGSGNTIY
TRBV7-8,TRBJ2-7,ASSTRQGAGNEQY
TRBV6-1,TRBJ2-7,ASSDPTGGSYEQY
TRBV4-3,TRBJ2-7,ASSPIAGYEQY
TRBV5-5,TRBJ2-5,ASSPGLAGGREETQY
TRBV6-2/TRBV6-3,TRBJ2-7,ASRSSGRSYEQY
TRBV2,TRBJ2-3,ASSAAETYTDTQY
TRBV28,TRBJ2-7,ASRSPGTGAYEQY
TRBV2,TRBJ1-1,ASRIGTGGSEAF
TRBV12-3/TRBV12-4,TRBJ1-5,ASSNTDNQPQH
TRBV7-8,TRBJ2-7,ASSLAYRHPPPYEQY
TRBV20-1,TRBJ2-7,SAQKTGRALGEQY
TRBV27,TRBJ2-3,ASSFQLAGTDTQY
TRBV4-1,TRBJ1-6,ASSREDRRNSPLH